This TCR beta chain was observed in a study of blood T cell repertoires in COVID-19. Germline V lookup: CDR1 MNHEY, CDR2 SVGAGI. The CDR3 covers 14 residues. Losses at the gene ends were 5 bases for V and 7 bases for J; bases not matched to a gene: 6. Sequenced by immunoSEQ multiplex PCR; TCRdb stores in-frame clones only, minus some. The sample contains fewer than 300,000 clones, 85% of which appear only once. The TCR sequence derives from a woman aged 45-65 years who had recovered from COVID-19. Sequencing input: PBMCs or T cells enriched from blood (not recorded which). The rearrangement joins TRBV6-5 to TRBJ2-1; the match to TRBD2 covers 9 bases. CDR3 bases: TGTGCCAGCAGTAGCGGGGGGCCCCCAAATGAGCAGTTCTTC. This gives the protein CASSSGGPPNEQFF.